A selection of T cell receptor beta chains follows, all from one sample in a study of blood T cell repertoires in COVID-19. Measured with immunoSEQ multiplex PCR; TCRdb has only the in-frame clones, and not every one. This repertoire shows about 110,000 clones, about 80% found once; its top ten account for around 4.5%. Sequenced: peripheral blood. These receptors all stem from a man in his 70s with acute or convalescent COVID-19. Each CDR3 is given with its conserved first and last residue. The D gene is left open where the match is weak. Clone size is not always given. Where it is, it says once, few, many or a class for expanded clones.

d_call	clone_size	v_call	j_call	cdr3_aa	cdr3_nt
TRBD1	NA	TRBV7-2	TRBJ1-2	CASSLHRGFRGYTF	TGTGCCAGCAGCTTGCACAGGGGCTTTCGTGGCTACACCTTC
TRBD2	few	TRBV6-5	TRBJ2-2	CASRISGGSELFF	TGTGCCAGCAGGATCTCGGGGGGTTCGGAGCTGTTTTTT
NA	few	TRBV18	TRBJ2-2	CASSTRQDTGELFF	TGTGCCAGCTCAACCCGGCAGGACACCGGGGAGCTGTTTTTT
TRBD1	once	TRBV6-5	TRBJ2-7	CASSPADRQGYEQYF	TGTGCCAGCAGCCCAGCGGACAGGCAAGGCTACGAGCAGTACTTC
NA	NA	TRBV5-5	TRBJ2-1	CASHFAGTKNEQFF	TGTGCCAGCCATTTCGCCGGGACAAAAAATGAGCAGTTCTTC
NA	NA	TRBV11-3	TRBJ1-3	CASSPGTQRGNTIYF	TGTGCCAGCAGTCCGGGGACACAGAGGGGTAACACCATATATTTT
TRBD1	NA	TRBV5-1	TRBJ2-1	CASSVTGGNEQFF	TGCGCCAGCAGCGTCACAGGGGGCAATGAGCAGTTCTTC
TRBD1	NA	TRBV2	TRBJ2-3	CATRDRSTDTQYF	TGTGCCACCCGGGACAGGTCCACAGATACGCAGTATTTT
NA	NA	TRBV18	TRBJ1-2	CASSPPGTLSFISRYTF	TGTGCCAGCTCACCACCGGGGACACTGTCGTTTATTTCTCGCTACACCTTC
TRBD1	NA	TRBV10-2	TRBJ2-1	CASSETGGSYNEQFF	TGCGCCAGCAGTGAGACAGGGGGCTCCTACAATGAGCAGTTCTTC
TRBD1	once	TRBV2	TRBJ1-1	CASSEEGGGTEAFF	TGTGCCAGCAGTGAAGAAGGGGGCGGGACTGAAGCTTTCTTT
TRBD1	once	TRBV10-2	TRBJ1-1	CASSEARDSFATEAFF	TGCGCCAGCAGTGAGGCCCGGGACAGCTTTGCCACTGAAGCTTTCTTT
NA	few	TRBV12-5	TRBJ1-1	CASGPTGTQNTEAFF	TGTGCTAGTGGTCCCACCGGGACACAGAACACTGAAGCTTTCTTT
NA	once	TRBV5-1	TRBJ2-1	CASSFRLPTSIYNEQFF	TGCGCCAGCAGCTTCCGACTGCCCACCTCGATTTACAATGAGCAGTTCTTC
TRBD1	NA	TRBV7-2	TRBJ2-2	CASSPQTGDTGELFF	TGTGCCAGCAGCCCACAGACAGGGGACACCGGGGAGCTGTTTTTT
NA	NA	TRBV12-3/TRBV12-4	TRBJ1-1	CASSLYSNTEAFF	TGTGCCAGCAGTTTATACAGCAACACTGAAGCTTTCTTT
NA	NA	TRBV9	TRBJ2-2	CASSSRSGDTGELFF	TGTGCCAGCAGCTCCAGATCAGGGGACACCGGGGAGCTGTTTTTT
NA	NA	TRBV19	TRBJ2-3	CASSMASARTDTQYF	TGTGCCAGTAGTATGGCTAGCGCGAGGACAGATACGCAGTATTTT
NA	NA	TRBV20-1	TRBJ2-1	CSASPLSGGPYNEQFF	TGCAGTGCTAGTCCCCTGTCGGGGGGCCCTTACAATGAGCAGTTCTTC
NA	NA	TRBV18	TRBJ2-3	CASSPQEDTYSTDTQYF	TGTGCCAGCTCACCACAAGAGGACACCTATAGCACAGATACGCAGTATTTT
NA	NA	TRBV19	TRBJ2-3	CASSIGQGTDTQYF	TGTGCCAGTAGTATCGGTCAAGGCACAGATACGCAGTATTTT
NA	NA	TRBV11-1	TRBJ2-3	CASSRRAGQGTDTQYF	TGTGCCAGCAGCCGAAGGGCGGGGCAGGGCACCGATACGCAGTATTTT